This T cell receptor beta chain appears in the sequencing data of a study of CD8+ T cells in alopecia areata. Whole-study context: Treatment with tofacitinib (6 to 18 months) was followed by 6 months off drug. Study-level results: Lesional scalp exceeded normal scalp in clonality, especially in alopecia totalis/universalis.

The CDR3 length is 15 residues. Per germline, CDR1 ENHRY and CDR2 SYGVKD. V was clipped by 4 bases and J by 6 bases, with 13 bases between them. This clone was seen only a few times. The antigen is undetermined. cDNA prepared by RNA extraction and subsequent reverse transcription served as the template for sequencing. The assay was immunoSEQ multiplex PCR, and TCRdb's table has in-frame clones only and misses some. The table lists around 170,000 clones, 45% to 60% of them singletons. Noted treatment: oral pan-JAK inhibitor, 5-10 mg twice daily. From alopecia areata patients, lesional scalp punch biopsies and peripheral blood were collected.

The V gene is TRBV10-3, the J gene TRBJ1-6; tentatively, D is TRBD1 (5 bases). This TCR was recovered from a human donor with alopecia areata. Material: CD8+ T cells sorted from blood, obtained at roughly week 52, from a patient treated with tofacitinib. In DNA form, the CDR3 reads TGTGCCATCAGTGGGGTTAGGGGATCTAATTCACCCCTCCACTTT. Amino acid sequence: CAISGVRGSNSPLHF.